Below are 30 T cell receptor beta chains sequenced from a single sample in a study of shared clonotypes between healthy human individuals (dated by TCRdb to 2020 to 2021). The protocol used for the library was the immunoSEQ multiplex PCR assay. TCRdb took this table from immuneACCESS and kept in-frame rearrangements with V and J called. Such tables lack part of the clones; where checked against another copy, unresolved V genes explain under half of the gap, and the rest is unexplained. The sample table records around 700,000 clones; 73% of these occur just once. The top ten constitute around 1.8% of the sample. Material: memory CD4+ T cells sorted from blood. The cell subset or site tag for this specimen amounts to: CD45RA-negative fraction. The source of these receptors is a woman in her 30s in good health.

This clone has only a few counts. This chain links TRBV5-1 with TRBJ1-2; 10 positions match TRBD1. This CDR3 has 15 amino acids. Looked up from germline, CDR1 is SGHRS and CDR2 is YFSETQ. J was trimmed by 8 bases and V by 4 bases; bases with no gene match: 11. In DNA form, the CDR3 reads TGCGCCAGCAGCGGAGCGGGACAGGGGCTCAGCGGCTACACCTTC. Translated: CASSGAGQGLSGYTF.

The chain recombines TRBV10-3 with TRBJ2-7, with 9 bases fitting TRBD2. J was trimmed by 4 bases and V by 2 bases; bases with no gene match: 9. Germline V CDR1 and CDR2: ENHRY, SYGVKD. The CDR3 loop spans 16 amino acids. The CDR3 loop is CAISEGGLAGSYEQYF. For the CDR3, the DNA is TGTGCCATCAGTGAGGGAGGCCTAGCGGGATCATACGAGCAGTACTTC.

In DNA, the CDR3 is TGTGCCAGCAGCTCCCCATCCTGCAGGGCCCACTCCTACGAGCAGTACTTC. It encodes CASSSPSCRAHSYEQYF. The chain carries TRBV21-1 and TRBJ2-7; TRBD1, the table's D call, lacks a check against the DNA. TRBV21-1 is noted as a pseudogene. The CDR3 has 17 amino acids.

The CDR3 loop reads CASSPVGSSEDTQYF. In DNA, the CDR3 is TGTGCCAGCAGCCCCGTAGGATCCTCGGAAGATACGCAGTATTTT. This chain links TRBV7-9 with TRBJ2-3; no clear D gene. V was shortened by 5 bases and J by 5 bases, with 17 bases between the two germline ends. The length of the CDR3 is 15 residues. CDR1 is SEHNR and CDR2 is FQNEAQ in the germline V gene (reference sequence). The full variable domain, in which reference TRBV7-9 and TRBJ2-3 provide the parts outside the CDR3, is DTGVSQNPRHKITKRGQNVTFRCDPISEHNRLYWYRQTLGQGPEFLTYFQNEAQLEKSRLLSDRFSAERPKGSFSTLEIQRTEQGDSAMYLCASSPVGSSEDTQYFGPGTRLTVL.

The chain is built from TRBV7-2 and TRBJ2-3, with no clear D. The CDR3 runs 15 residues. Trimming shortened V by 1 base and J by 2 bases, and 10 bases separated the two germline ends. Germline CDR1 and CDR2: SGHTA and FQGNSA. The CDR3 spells CASSLVISLTDTQYF. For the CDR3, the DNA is TGTGCCAGCAGCTTAGTGATCTCCCTCACAGATACGCAGTATTTT. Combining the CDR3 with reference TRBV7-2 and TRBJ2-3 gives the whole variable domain GAGVSQSPSNKVTEKGKDVELRCDPISGHTALYWYRQSLGQGLEFLIYFQGNSAPDKSGLPSDRFSAERTGGSVSTLTIQRTQQEDSAVYLCASSLVISLTDTQYFGPGTRLTVL.

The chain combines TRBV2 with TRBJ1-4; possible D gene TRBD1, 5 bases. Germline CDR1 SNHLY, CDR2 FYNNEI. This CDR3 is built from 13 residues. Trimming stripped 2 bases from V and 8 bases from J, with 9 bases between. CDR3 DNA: TGTGCCAGCAGTGAACAGGGTCGAGAAAAACTGTTTTTT. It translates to CASSEQGREKLFF. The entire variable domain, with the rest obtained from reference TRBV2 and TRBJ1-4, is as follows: EPEVTQTPSHQVTQMGQEVILRCVPISNHLYFYWYRQILGQKVEFLVSFYNNEISEKSEIFDDQFSVERPDGSNFTLKIRSTKLEDSAMYFCASSEQGREKLFFGSGTQLSVL.

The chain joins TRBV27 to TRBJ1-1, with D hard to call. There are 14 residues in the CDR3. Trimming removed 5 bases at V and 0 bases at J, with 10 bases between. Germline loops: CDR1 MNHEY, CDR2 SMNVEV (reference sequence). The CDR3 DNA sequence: TGTGCCAGCAGTCGAGGGATTATGAACACTGAAGCTTTCTTT. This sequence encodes CASSRGIMNTEAFF.

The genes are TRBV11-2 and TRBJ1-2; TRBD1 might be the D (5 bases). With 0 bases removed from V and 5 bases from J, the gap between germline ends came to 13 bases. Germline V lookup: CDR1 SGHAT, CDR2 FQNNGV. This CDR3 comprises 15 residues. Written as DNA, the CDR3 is TGTGCCAGCAGCTTAGATCGGCAGGGCTTTTATGGCTACACCTTC. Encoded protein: CASSLDRQGFYGYTF.

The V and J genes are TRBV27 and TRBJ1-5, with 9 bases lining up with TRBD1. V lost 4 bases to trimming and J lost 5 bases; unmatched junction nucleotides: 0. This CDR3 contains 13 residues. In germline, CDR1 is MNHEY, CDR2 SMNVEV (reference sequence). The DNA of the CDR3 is TGTGCCAGCAGTTGGGACAGGGATCAGCCCCAGCATTTT. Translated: CASSWDRDQPQHF.

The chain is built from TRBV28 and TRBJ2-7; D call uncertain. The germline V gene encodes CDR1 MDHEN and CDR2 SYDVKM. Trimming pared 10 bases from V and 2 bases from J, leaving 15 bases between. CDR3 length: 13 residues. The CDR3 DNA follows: TGTGCCACCCGGCGCGGATCGACCTACGAGCAGTACTTC. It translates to CATRRGSTYEQYF.

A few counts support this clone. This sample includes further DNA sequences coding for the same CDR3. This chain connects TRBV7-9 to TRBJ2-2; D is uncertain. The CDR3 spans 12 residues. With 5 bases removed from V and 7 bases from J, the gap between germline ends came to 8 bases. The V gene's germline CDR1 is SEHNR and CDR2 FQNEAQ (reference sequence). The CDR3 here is CASSPLYGELFF. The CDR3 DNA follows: TGTGCCAGCAGCCCACTTTACGGGGAGCTGTTTTTT.

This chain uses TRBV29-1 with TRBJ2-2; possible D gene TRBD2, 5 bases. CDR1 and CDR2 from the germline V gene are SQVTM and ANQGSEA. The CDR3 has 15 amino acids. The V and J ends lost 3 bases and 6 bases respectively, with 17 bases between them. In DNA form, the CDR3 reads TGCAGCGTTGACCTGGCGGGTTGGGCCTCCGGGGAGCTGTTTTTT. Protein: CSVDLAGWASGELFF.

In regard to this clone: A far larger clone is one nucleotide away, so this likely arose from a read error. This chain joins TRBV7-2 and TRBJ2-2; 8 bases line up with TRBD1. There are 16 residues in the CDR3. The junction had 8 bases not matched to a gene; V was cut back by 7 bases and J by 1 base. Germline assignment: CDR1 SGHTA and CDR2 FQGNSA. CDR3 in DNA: TGTGCCAGCAACCCGGGCGGACAGGGGAACACCGGGGAGCTGTTTTTT. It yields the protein CASNPGGQGNTGELFF.

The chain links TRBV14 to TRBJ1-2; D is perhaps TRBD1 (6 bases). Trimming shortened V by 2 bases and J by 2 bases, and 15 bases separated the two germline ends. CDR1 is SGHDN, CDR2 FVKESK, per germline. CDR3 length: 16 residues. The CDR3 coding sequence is TGTGCCAGCAGCCAACACAACCTTGGACAGAACTATGGCTACACCTTC. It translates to CASSQHNLGQNYGYTF.

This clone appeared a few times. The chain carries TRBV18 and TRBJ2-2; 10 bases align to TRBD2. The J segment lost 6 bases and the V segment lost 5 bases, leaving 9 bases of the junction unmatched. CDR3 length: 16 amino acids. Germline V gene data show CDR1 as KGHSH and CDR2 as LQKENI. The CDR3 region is CASSALAGELSGELFF. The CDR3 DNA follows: TGTGCCAGCTCAGCCCTAGCGGGAGAGTTGTCCGGGGAGCTGTTTTTT. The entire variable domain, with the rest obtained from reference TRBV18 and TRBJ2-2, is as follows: NAGVMQNPRHLVRRRGQEARLRCSPMKGHSHVYWYRQLPEEGLKFMVYLQKENIIDESGMPKERFSAEFPKEGPSILRIQQVVRGDSAAYFCASSALAGELSGELFFGEGSRLTVL.

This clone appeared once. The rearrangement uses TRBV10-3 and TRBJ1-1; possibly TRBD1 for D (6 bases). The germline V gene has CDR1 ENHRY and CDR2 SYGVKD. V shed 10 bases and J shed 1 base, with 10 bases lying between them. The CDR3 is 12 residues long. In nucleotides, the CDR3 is TGTGCCAGTAAACAGGGGAACACTGAAGCTTTCTTT. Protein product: CASKQGNTEAFF.

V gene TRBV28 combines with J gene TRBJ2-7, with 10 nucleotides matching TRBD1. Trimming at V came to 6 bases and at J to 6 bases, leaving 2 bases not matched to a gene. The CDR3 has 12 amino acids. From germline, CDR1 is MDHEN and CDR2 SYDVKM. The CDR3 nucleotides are TGTGCCAGCAGGACAGGGGGCCTCGAGCAGTACTTC. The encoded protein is CASRTGGLEQYF.

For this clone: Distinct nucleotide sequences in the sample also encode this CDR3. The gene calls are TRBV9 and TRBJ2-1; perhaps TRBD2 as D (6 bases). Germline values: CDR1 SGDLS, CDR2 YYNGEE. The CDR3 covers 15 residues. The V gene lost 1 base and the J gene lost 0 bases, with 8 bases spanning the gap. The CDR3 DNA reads TGTGCCAGCAGCGTATTAGCGGACTCCTACAATGAGCAGTTCTTC. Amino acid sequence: CASSVLADSYNEQFF. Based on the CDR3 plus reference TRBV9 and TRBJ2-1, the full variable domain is DSGVTQTPKHLITATGQRVTLRCSPRSGDLSVYWYQQSLDQGLQFLIQYYNGEERAKGNILERFSAQQFPDLHSELNLSSLELGDSALYFCASSVLADSYNEQFFGPGTRLTVL.

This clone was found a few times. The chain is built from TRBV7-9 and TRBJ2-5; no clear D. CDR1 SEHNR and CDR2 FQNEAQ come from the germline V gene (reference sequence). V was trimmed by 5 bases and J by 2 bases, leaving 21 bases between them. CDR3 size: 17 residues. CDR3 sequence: CASSPHLGRRDQETQYF. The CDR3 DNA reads TGTGCCAGCAGCCCCCACCTAGGGCGTAGAGATCAAGAGACCCAGTACTTC.

CDR3 sequence (DNA): TGTGCCAGCAGTCCCACAGGGGCCCCCTACGAGCAGTACTTC. As protein: CASSPTGAPYEQYF. This chain connects TRBV6-1 to TRBJ2-7; 7 positions match TRBD1. V dropped 5 bases and J dropped 2; count of bases not matched to a gene: 6. Germline V lookup: CDR1 MNHNS, CDR2 SASEGT. CDR3 length: 14 amino acids.

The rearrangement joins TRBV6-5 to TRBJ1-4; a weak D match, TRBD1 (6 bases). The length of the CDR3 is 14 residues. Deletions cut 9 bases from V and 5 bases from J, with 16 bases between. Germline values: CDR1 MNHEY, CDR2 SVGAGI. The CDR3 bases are TGTGCCAGTATGGACCAGGGGAGGAATGAAAAACTGTTTTTT. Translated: CASMDQGRNEKLFF.

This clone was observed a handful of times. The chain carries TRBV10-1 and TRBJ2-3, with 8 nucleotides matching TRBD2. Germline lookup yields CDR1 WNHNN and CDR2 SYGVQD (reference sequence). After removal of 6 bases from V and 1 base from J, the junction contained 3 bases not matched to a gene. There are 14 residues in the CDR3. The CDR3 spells CASSRAGGTDTQYF. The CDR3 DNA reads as TGCGCCAGCAGCAGAGCGGGAGGCACAGATACGCAGTATTTT.

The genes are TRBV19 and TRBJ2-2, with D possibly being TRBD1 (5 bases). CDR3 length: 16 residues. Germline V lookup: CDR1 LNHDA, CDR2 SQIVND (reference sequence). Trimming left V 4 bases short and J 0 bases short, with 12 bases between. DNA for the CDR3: TGTGCCAGTAGTAAGGGCAGGGCAACGAACACCGGGGAGCTGTTTTTT. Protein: CASSKGRATNTGELFF.

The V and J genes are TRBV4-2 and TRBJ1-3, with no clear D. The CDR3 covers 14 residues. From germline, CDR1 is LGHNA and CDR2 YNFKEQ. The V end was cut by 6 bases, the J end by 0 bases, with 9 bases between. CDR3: CASRPMDSGNTIYF. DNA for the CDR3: TGTGCCAGCAGACCCATGGACTCTGGAAACACCATATATTTT.

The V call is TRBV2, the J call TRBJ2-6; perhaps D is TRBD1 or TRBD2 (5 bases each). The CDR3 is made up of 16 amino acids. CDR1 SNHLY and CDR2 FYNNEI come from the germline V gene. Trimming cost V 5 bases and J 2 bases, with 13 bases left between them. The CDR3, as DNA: TGTGCCAGCAGTAAAGAGGGGTCCGCTGGGGCCAACGTCCTGACTTTC. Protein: CASSKEGSAGANVLTF. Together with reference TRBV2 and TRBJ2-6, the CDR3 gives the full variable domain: EPEVTQTPSHQVTQMGQEVILRCVPISNHLYFYWYRQILGQKVEFLVSFYNNEISEKSEIFDDQFSVERPDGSNFTLKIRSTKLEDSAMYFCASSKEGSAGANVLTFGAGSRLTVL.

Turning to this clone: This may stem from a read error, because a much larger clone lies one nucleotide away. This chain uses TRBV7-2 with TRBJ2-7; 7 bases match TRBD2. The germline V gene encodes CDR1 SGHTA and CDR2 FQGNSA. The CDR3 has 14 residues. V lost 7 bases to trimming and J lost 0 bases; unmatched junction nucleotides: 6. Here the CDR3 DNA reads TGTGCCAGCACCTCCCAGCGGGACTCCTACGAGCAGTACTTC. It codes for CASTSQRDSYEQYF.

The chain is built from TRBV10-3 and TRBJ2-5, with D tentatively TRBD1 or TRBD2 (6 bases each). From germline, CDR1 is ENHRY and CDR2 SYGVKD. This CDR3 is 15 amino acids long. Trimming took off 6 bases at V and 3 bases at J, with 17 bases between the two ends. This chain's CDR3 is CAIRGAGRQEETQYF. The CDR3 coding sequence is TGTGCCATCAGGGGGGCGGGACGCCAAGAAGAGACCCAGTACTTC.

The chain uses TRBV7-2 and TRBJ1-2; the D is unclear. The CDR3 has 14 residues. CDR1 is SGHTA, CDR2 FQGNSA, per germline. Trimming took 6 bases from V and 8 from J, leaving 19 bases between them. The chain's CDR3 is CASRDRSAPDGYTF. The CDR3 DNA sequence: TGTGCCAGCAGAGATAGGTCAGCGCCGGACGGCTACACCTTC.

CDR3 in amino acids: CASSLGSAGGPIDTQYF. In nucleotides, the CDR3 is TGCGCCAGCAGCTTGGGTTCCGCGGGGGGACCCATAGATACGCAGTATTTT. The chain links TRBV5-1 to TRBJ2-3; 8 bases fit TRBD2. The germline gives CDR1 SGHRS, CDR2 YFSETQ. The CDR3 has 17 residues. The junction had 11 bases not matched to a gene; V was cut back by 0 bases and J by 5 bases.

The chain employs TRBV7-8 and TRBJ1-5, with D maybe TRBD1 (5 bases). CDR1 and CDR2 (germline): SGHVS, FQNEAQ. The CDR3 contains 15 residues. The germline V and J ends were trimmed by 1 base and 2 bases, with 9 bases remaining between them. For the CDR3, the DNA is TGTGCCAGCAGCTTAGGTTCCAGGGGCAATCAGCCCCAGCATTTT. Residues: CASSLGSRGNQPQHF.